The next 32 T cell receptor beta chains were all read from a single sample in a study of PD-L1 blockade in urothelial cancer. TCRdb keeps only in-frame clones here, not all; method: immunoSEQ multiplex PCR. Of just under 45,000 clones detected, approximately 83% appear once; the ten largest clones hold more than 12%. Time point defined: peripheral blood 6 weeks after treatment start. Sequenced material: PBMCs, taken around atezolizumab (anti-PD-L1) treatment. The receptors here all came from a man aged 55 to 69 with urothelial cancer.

DNA of the CDR3: TGTGCCAGCAGTGAAGGGCGGGACTGGCTGAGAACAGATACGCAGTATTTT. It codes for CASSEGRDWLRTDTQYF. The V call is TRBV2, the J call TRBJ2-3, with D tentatively TRBD2 (6 bases). Trimming took 1 base from V and 3 from J, leaving 17 bases between them. This CDR3 contains 17 residues. Germline-derived CDR1 and CDR2 are SNHLY and FYNNEI.

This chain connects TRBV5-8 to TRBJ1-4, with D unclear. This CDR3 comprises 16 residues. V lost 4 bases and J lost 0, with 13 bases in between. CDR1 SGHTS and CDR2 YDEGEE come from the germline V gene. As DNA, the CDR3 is TGTGCCAGCAGCGCGGAGGAGGTCGCAACTAATGAAAAACTGTTTTTT. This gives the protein CASSAEEVATNEKLFF.

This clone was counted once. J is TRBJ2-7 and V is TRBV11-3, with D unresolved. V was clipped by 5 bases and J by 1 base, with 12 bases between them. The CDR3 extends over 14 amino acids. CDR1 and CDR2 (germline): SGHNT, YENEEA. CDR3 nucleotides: TGTGCCAGCAGCCTCGGCCCCGGGTCCTACGAGCAGTACTTC. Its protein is CASSLGPGSYEQYF.

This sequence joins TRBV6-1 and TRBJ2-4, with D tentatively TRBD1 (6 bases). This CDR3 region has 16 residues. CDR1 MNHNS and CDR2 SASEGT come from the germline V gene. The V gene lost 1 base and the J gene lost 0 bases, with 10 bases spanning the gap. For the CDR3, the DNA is TGTGCCAGCAGTGAAGGACAGGCGCGAGCCAAAAACATTCAGTACTTC. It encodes CASSEGQARAKNIQYF.

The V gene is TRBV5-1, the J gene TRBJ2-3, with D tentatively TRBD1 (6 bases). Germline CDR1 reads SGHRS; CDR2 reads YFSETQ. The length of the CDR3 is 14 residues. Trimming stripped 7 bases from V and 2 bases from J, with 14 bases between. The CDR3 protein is CASGITGITDTQYF. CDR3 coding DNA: TGCGCCAGCGGGATCACAGGGATCACAGATACGCAGTATTTT. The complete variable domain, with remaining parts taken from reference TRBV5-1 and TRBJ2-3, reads KAGVTQTPRYLIKTRGQQVTLSCSPISGHRSVSWYQQTPGQGLQFLFEYFSETQRNKGNFPGRFSGRQFSNSRSEMNVSTLELGDSALYLCASGITGITDTQYFGPGTRLTVL.

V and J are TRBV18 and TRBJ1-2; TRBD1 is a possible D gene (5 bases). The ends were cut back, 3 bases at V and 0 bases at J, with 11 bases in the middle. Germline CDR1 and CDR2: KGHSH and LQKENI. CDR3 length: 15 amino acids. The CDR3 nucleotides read TGTGCCAGCTCACCCGACAGTGACGCTAACTATGGCTACACCTTC. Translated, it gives CASSPDSDANYGYTF.

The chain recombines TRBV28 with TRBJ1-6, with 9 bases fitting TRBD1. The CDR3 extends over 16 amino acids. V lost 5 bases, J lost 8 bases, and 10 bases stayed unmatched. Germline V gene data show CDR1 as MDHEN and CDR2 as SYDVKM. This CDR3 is CASSPTTGGADSPLHF. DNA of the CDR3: TGTGCCAGCAGTCCAACCACAGGGGGCGCGGATTCACCCCTCCACTTT.

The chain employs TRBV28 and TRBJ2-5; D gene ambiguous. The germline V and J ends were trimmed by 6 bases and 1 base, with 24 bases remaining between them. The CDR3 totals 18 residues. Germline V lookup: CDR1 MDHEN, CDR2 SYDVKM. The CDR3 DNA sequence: TGTGCCAGCAGCCTGAGCTTTATGTCCCCGAACCTCCAAGAGACCCAGTACTTC. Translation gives CASSLSFMSPNLQETQYF.

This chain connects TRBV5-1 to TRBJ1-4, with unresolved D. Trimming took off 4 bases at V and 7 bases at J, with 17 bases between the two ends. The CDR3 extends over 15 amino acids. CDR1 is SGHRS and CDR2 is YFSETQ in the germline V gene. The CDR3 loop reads CASSALAGTGEKLFF. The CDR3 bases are TGCGCCAGCAGCGCTCTGGCGGGTACCGGTGAAAAACTGTTTTTT.

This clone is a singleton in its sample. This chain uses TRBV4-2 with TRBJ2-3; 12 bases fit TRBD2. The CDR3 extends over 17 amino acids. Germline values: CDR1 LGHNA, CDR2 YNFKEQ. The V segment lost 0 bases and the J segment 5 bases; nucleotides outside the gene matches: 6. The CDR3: CASSQDWLAGGQDTQYF. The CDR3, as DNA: TGTGCCAGCAGCCAAGATTGGCTAGCGGGGGGGCAAGATACGCAGTATTTT.

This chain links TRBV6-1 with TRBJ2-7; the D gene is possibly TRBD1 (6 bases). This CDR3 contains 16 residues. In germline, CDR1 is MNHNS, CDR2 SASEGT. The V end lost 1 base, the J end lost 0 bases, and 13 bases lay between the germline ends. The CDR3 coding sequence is TGTGCCAGCAGTGAAGAGGGAACAGGGTACTCCTACGAGCAGTACTTC. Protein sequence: CASSEEGTGYSYEQYF.

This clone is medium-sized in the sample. Written as DNA, the CDR3 is TGTGCCACCAGCAGAGGAGGATCAGGGGCCAGGTACGAGCAGTACTTC. Translating it yields CATSRGGSGARYEQYF. The gene calls are TRBV15 and TRBJ2-7; D perhaps matches TRBD1 (6 bases). Germline V gives CDR1 LNHNV, CDR2 YYDKDF (reference sequence). The CDR3 totals 16 residues. Deletions cut 1 base from V and 4 bases from J, with 17 bases between.

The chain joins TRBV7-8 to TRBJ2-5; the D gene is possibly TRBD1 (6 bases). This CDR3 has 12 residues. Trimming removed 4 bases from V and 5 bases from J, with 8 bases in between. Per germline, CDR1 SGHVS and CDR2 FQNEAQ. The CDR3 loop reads CASSSQGETQYF. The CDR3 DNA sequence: TGTGCCAGCAGCTCCCAGGGGGAGACCCAGTACTTC.

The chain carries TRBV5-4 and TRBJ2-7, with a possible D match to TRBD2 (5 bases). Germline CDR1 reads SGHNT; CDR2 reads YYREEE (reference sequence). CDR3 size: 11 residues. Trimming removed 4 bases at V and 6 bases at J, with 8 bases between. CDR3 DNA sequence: TGTGCCAGCAGCATTGGGAGCGAGCAGTACTTC. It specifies CASSIGSEQYF.

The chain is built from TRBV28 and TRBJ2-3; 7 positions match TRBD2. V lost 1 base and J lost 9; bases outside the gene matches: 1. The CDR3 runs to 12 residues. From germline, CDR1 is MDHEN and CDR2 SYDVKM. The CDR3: CASSLYGGTQYF. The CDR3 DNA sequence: TGTGCCAGCAGTTTATACGGGGGGACGCAGTATTTT.

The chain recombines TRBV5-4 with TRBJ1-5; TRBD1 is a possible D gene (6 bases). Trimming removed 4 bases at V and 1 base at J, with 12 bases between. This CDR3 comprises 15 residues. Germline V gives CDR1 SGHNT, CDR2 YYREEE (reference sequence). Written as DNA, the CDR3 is TGTGCCAGCAGCGAGGGAGGGGGGAGCAATCAGCCCCAGCATTTT. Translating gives CASSEGGGSNQPQHF.

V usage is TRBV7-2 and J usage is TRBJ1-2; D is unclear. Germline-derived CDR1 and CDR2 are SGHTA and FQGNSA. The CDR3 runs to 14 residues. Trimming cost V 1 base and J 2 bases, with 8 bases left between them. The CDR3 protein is CASSLEGGNYGYTF. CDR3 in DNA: TGTGCCAGCAGCTTAGAAGGAGGCAACTATGGCTACACCTTC.

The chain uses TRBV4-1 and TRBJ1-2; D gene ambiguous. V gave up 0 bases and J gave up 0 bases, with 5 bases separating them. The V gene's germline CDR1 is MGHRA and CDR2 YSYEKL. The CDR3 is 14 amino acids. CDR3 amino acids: CASSQDFTNYGYTF. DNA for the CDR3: TGCGCCAGCAGCCAAGACTTTACTAACTATGGCTACACCTTC.

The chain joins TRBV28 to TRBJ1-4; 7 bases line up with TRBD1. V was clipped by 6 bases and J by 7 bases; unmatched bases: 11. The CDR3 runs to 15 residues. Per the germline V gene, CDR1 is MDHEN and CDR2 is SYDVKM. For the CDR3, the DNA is TGTGCCAGCAGCCCCAACACAGGGGAGCGTGAAAAACTGTTTTTT. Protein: CASSPNTGEREKLFF.

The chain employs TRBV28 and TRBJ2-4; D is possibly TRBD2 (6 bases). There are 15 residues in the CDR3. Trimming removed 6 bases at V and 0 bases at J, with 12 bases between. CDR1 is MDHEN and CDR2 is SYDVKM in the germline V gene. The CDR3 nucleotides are TGTGCCAGCAGCCTGGGGGGAGAAGCCAAAAACATTCAGTACTTC. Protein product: CASSLGGEAKNIQYF.

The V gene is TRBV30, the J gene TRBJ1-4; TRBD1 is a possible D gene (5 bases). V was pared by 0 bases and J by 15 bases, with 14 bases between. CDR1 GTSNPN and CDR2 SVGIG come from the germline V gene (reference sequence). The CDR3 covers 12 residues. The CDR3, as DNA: TGTGCCTGGAGTGTACGGGGGTCCGGGGTGTTTTTT. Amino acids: CAWSVRGSGVFF.

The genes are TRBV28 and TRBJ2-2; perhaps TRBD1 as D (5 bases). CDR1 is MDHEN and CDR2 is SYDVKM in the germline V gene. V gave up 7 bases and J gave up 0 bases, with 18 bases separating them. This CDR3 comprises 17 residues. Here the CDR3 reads CASTLRVGASNTGELFF. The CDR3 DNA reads TGTGCCAGCACACTGCGCGTTGGGGCTTCGAACACCGGGGAGCTGTTTTTT.

In DNA, the CDR3 is TGTGCCAGCAGCTTCGAGCGGGGGGGATACAATGAGCAGTTCTTC. Residues: CASSFERGGYNEQFF. The gene calls are TRBV7-6 and TRBJ2-1, with 10 bases matching TRBD2. CDR1 and CDR2 (germline): SGHVS, FNYEAQ. Trimming cost V 3 bases and J 4 bases; bases outside gene matches: 3. The CDR3 spans 15 residues.

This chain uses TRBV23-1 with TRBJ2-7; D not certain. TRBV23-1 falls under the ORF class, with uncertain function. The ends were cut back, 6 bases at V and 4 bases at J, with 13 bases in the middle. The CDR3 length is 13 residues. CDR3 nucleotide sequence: TGCGCCAGCAGCCCAAAAAGAGGTTACGAGCAGTACTTC. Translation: CASSPKRGYEQYF.

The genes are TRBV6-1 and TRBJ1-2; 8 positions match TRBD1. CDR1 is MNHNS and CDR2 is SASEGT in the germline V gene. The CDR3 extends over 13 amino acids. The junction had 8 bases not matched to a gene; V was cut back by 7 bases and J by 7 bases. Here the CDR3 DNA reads TGTGCCAGCACCCTACAGGGGGTTGGTGGCTACACCTTC. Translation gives CASTLQGVGGYTF.

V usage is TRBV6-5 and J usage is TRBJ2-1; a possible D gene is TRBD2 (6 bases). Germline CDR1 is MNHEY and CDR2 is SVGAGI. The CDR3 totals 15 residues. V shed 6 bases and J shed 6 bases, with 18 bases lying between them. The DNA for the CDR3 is TGTGCCAGCAGAGAAAGACTAGTGACTCCCAATGAGCAGTTCTTC. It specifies CASRERLVTPNEQFF.

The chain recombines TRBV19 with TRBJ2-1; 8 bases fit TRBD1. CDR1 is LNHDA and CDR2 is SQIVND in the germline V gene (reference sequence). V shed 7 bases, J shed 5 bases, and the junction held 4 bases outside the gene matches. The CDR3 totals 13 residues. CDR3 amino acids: CASNLDRDNEQFF. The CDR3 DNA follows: TGTGCCAGTAATCTGGACAGGGACAATGAGCAGTTCTTC.

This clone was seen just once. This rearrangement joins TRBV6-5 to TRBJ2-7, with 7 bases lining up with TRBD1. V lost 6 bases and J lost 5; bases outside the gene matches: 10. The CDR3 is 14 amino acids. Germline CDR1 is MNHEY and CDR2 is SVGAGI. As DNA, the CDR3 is TGTGCCAGCAGAACCGACAGGGTTGGGAACGAGCAGTACTTC. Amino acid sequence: CASRTDRVGNEQYF.

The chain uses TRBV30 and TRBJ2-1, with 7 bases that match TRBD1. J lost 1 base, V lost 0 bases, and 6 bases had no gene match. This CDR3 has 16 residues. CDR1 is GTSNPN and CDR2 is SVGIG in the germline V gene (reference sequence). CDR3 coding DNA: TGTGCCTGGAGTGTAGAGGGGGCAGGGTCCTACAATGAGCAGTTCTTC. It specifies CAWSVEGAGSYNEQFF. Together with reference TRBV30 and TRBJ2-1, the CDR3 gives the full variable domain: SQTIHQWPATLVQPVGSPLSLECTVEGTSNPNLYWYRQAAGRGLQLLFYSVGIGQISSEVPQNLSASRPQDRQFILSSKKLLLSDSGFYLCAWSVEGAGSYNEQFFGPGTRLTVL.

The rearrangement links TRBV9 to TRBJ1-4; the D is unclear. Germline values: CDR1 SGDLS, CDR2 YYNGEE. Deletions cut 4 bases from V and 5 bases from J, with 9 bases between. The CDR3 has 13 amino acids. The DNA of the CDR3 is TGTGCCAGCAGCCCCTCCGGGAATGAAAAACTGTTTTTT. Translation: CASSPSGNEKLFF.

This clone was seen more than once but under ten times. DNA of the CDR3: TGCGCCAGCAGCTTATCGGGTAACGGTCAGCCCCAGCATTTT. This encodes CASSLSGNGQPQHF. This chain connects TRBV5-1 to TRBJ1-5; no clear D. Deletions cut 2 bases from V and 6 bases from J, with 12 bases between. The germline V gene encodes CDR1 SGHRS and CDR2 YFSETQ. The CDR3 has 14 amino acids.

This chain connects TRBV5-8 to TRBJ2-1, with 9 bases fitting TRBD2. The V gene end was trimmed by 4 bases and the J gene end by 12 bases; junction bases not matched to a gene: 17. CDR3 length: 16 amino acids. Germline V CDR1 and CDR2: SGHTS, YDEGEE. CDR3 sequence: CASSPAASGDLIRQFF. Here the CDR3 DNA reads TGTGCCAGCAGCCCGGCTGCTAGCGGGGACCTAATCCGGCAGTTCTTC. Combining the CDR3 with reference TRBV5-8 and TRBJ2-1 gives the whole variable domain EAGVTQSPTHLIKTRGQQATLRCSPISGHTSVYWYQQALGLGLQFLLWYDEGEERNRGNFPPRFSGRQFPNYSSELNVNALELEDSALYLCASSPAASGDLIRQFFGPGTRLTVL.